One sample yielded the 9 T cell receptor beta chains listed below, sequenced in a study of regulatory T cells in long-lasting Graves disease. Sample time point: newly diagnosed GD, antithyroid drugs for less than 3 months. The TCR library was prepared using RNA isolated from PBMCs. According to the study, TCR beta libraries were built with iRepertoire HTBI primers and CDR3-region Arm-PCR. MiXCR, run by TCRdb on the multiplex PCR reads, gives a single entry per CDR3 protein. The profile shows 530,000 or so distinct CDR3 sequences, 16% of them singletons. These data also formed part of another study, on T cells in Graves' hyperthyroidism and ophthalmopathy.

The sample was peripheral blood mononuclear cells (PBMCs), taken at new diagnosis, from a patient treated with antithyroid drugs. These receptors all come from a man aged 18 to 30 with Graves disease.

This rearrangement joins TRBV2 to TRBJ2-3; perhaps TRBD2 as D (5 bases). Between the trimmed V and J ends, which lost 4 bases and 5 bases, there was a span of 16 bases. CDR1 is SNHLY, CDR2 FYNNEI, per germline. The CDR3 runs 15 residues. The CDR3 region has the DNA TGTGCCAGCAGTGGAGAGGGCTCCGAGCTAGATACGCAGTATTTT. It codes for CASSGEGSELDTQYF.

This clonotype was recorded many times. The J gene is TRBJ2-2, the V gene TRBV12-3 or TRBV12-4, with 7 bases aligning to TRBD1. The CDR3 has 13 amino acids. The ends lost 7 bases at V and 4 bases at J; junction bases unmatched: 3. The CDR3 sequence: CASIRQGTGELFF. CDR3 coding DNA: TGTGCCAGCATTCGACAGGGCACCGGGGAGCTGTTTTTT.

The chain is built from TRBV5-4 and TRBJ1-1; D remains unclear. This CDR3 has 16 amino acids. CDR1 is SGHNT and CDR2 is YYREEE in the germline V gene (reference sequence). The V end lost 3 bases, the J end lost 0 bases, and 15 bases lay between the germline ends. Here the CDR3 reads CASSSEDGYLNTEAFF. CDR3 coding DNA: TGTGCCAGCAGCTCAGAGGACGGATACTTGAACACTGAAGCTTTCTTT.

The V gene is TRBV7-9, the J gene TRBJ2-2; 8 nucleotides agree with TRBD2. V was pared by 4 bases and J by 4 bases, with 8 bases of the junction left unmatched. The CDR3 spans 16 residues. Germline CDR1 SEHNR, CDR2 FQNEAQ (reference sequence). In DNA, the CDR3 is TGTGCCAGCAGCTCCCGGGGGGGGCCGACCACCGGGGAGCTGTTTTTT. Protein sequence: CASSSRGGPTTGELFF.

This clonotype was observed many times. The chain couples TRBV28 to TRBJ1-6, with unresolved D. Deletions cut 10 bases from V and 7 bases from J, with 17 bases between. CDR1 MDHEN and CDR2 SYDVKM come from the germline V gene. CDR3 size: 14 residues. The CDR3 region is CATYTTTGNSPLHF. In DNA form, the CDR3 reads TGTGCCACCTACACAACAACGGGGAATTCACCCCTCCACTTT.

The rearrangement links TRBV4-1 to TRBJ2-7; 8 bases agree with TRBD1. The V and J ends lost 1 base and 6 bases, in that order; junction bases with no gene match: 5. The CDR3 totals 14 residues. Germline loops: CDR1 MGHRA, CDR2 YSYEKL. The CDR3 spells CASSQGQGSVEQYF. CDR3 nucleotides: TGCGCCAGCAGCCAAGGACAGGGGTCGGTCGAGCAGTACTTC.

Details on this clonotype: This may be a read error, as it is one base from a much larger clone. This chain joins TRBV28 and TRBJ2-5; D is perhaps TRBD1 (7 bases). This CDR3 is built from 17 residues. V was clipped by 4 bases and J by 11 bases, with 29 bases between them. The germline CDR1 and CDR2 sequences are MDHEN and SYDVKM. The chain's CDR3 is CASSSGQSGSSYNEQYF. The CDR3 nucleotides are TGTGCCAGCAGTTCGGGACAGTCCGGGAGCTCCTACAATGAGCAGTACTTC.

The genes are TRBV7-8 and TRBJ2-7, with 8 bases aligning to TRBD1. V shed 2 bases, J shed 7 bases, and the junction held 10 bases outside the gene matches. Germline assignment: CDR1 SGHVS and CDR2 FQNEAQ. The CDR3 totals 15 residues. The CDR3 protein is CASSLTSGGYNEQYF. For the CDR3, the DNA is TGTGCCAGCAGCTTAACTTCAGGGGGCTACAATGAGCAGTACTTC.

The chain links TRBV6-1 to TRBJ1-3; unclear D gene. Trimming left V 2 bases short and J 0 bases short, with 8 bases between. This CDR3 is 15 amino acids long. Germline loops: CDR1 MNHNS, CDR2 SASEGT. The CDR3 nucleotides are TGTGCCAGCAGTGAATTTATCAGCTCTGGAAACACCATATATTTT. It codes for CASSEFISSGNTIYF.